This T cell receptor (beta chain) was sequenced in a study of shared clonotypes between healthy human individuals. The CDR3 has 16 residues. The ends lost 7 bases at V and 0 bases at J; junction bases unmatched: 9. Germline values: CDR1 MNHNY, CDR2 SVGAGI (reference sequence). Assay runs were performed at deep level. This table comes from immunoSEQ multiplex PCR, and its TCRdb copy is limited to in-frame clones, with some not included. The sample has 1,400,000 or so clones, approximately 98.5% seen once. J is TRBJ2-3 and V is TRBV6-6; 8 bases map to TRBD2. This TCR was sampled from a man aged 30 to 45 in good health. Sequencing input: naive CD4+ T cells sorted from blood. Regarding subset: CD45RA+ positively selected. The CDR3 DNA sequence: TGTGCCAGCATCCCAACTAGCGGATCCAGCACAGATACGCAGTATTTT. Protein: CASIPTSGSSTDTQYF.